The clone carrying this T cell receptor beta chain showed up many times. Its target is unknown. There are 11 residues in the CDR3. V was trimmed by 5 bases and J by 10 bases, leaving 11 bases between them. In making TCR cDNA, 5'RACE template switching added a universal primer site and UMIs to it. One entry per CDR3 protein, called by TCRdb with MiXCR from the 5' RACE reads. The data hold roughly 65,000 distinct CDR3 sequences, with around 6.2% observed a single time. This sample is part of a study of T cells after yellow fever vaccination. Study-wide results and limits: In post-booster samples, most primary-vaccination clones reappeared (about 96% CD4, 75% to 90% CD8). There was a small share of clonotypes that showed up in both the CD4 and CD8 compartments. Researchers cautioned that FACS-sorted repertoires could harbor abundant clonotypes contaminating from the bulk population.

The chain employs TRBV12-3 or TRBV12-4 and TRBJ2-5; the D is unclear. The sequencing used CD4+ T cells sorted from PBMCs, collected roughly 14 days after the first yellow fever vaccination. The sequence derives from a young man who received the YFV17D yellow fever vaccine. The CDR3 loop is CASSKDEGQYF. The CDR3 nucleotides read TGTGCCAGCAGTAAGGACGAAGGCCAGTACTTC.